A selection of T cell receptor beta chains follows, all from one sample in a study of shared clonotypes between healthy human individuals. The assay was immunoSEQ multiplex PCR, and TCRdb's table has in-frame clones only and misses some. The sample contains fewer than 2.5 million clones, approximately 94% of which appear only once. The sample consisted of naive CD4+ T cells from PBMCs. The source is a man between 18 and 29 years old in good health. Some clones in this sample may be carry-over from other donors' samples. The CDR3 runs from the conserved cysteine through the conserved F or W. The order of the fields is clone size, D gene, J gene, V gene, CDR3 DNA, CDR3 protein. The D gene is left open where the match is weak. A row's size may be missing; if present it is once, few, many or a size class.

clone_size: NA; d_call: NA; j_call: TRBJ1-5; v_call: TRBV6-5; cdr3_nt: TGTGCCAGCAGTCACAGACAGGTCCAGAATCAGCCCCAGCATTTT; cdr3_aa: CASSHRQVQNQPQHF
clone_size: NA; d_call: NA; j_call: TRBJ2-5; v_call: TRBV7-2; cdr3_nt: TGTGCCAGCAGATACGCAGGCGGTTTTGGGGAGACCCAGTACTTC; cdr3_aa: CASRYAGGFGETQYF
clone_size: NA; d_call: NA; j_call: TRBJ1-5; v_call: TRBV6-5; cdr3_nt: TGTGCCAGCAGTTACGCTGTGGGGTCCAATCAGCCCCAGCATTTT; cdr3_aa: CASSYAVGSNQPQHF
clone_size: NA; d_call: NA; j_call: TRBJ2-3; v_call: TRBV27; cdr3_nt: TGTGCCAGCAGGGGGTACGGAGGGACTAGCACAGATACGCAGTATTTT; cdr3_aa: CASRGYGGTSTDTQYF
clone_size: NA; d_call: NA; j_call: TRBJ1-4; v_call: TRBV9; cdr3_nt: TGTGCCAGCAGCGTAGCTGGCCAGGGCCTGAATGAAAAACTGTTTTTT; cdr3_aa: CASSVAGQGLNEKLFF
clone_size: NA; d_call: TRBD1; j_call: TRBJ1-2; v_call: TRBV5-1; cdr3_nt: TGCGCCAGCAGCTTGGGAGGGGGCGACTATGGCTACACCTTC; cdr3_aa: CASSLGGGDYGYTF
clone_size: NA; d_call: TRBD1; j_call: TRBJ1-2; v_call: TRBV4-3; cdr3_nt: TGCGCCAGCAGCCAGGCCGGGACAGGGGGCTATGGCTACACCTTC; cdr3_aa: CASSQAGTGGYGYTF
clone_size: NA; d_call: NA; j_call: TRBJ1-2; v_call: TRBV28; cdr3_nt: TGTGCCAGCTGGGGCCGCGGCTTCTATGGCTACACCTTC; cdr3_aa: CASWGRGFYGYTF
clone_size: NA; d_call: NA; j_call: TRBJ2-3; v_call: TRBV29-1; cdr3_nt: TGCAGCGTTGGTGGGGACTCTGTCCATACGCAGTATTTT; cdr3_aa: CSVGGDSVHTQYF
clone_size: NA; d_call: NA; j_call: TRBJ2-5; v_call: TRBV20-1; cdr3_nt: TGCAGTGCTGGTAGAGAAGAGACCCAGTACTTC; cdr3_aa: CSAGREETQYF
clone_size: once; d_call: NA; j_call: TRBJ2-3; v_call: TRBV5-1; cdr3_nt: TGCGCCAGCAGCTGGGACCCCACAGATACGCAGTATTTT; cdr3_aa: CASSWDPTDTQYF
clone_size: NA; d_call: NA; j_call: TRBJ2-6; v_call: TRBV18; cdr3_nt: TGTGCCAGCTCACCCCAGACCTCTGGGGCCAACGTCCTGACTTTC; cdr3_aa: CASSPQTSGANVLTF
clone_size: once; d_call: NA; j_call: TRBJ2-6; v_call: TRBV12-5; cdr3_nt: TGTGCTAGTGGTCAGCAGCCTGCAGGACAAAGTCGGGCCAACGTCCTGACTTTC; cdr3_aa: CASGQQPAGQSRANVLTF
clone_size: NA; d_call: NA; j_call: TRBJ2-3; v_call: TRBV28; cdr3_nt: TGTGCCAGCCTACTCGGCGCGGGCAGGGGGGAGGCAGATACGCAGTATTTT; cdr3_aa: CASLLGAGRGEADTQYF
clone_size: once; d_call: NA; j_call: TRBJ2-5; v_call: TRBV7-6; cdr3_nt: TGTGCCAGCAGCCCTCCCCCCCAAGAGACCCAGTACTTC; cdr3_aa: CASSPPPQETQYF
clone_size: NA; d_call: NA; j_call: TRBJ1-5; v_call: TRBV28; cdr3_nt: TGTGCCAGCATCTCACCGGGGAGGGGGTCGTCCAATCAGCCCCAGCATTTT; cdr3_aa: CASISPGRGSSNQPQHF
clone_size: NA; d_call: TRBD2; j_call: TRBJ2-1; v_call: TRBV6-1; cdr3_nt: TGTGCCAGCAGACAGCGGGATACGTCCTACAATGAGCAGTTCTTC; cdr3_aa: CASRQRDTSYNEQFF
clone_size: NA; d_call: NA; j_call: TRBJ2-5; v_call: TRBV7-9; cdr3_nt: TGTGCCAGCAGCCCTAGTACCCGTCAGGGAGGAGAGACCCAGTACTTC; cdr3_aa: CASSPSTRQGGETQYF
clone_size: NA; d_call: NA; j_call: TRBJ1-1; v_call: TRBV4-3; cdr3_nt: TGCGCCAGCAGCCAAGTAGGAACAGGGAACACTGAAGCTTTCTTT; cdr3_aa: CASSQVGTGNTEAFF
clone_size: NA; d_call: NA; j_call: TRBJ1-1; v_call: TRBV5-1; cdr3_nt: TGCGCCAGCAGCCCCTTGGCAGGGGCAAACACTGAAGCTTTCTTT; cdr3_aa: CASSPLAGANTEAFF
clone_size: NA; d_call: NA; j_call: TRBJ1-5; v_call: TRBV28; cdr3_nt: TGTGCCAGCAGTTCCGGGGGAACAATTAGCAATCAGCCCCAGCATTTT; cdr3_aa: CASSSGGTISNQPQHF
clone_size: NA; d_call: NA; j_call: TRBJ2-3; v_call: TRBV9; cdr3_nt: TGTGCCAGCAGCGCCCTGGGAACTAGCACAGATACGCAGTATTTT; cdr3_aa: CASSALGTSTDTQYF
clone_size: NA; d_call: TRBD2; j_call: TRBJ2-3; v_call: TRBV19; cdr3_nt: TGTGCCAGTCGGCTACTAGCGACCAATACGCAGTATTTT; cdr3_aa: CASRLLATNTQYF
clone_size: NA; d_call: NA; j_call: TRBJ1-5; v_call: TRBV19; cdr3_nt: TGTGCCAGTAGTATAGGTGGCAGGGGCAATCAGCCCCAGCATTTT; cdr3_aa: CASSIGGRGNQPQHF
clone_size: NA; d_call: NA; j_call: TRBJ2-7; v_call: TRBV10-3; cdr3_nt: TGTGCCATCAGCCCTCTTAACGAAGATCCAGCCTACGAGCAGTACTTC; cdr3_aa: CAISPLNEDPAYEQYF
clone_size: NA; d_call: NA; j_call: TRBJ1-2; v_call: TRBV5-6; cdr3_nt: TGTGCCAGCAGCTTTGAGTATAGGCCTAACTATGGCTACACCTTC; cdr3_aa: CASSFEYRPNYGYTF
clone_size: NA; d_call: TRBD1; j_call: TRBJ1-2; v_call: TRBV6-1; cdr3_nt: TGTGCCAGCAGTGACCCGGGACAGGGAGTCTATGGCTACACCTTC; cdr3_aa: CASSDPGQGVYGYTF
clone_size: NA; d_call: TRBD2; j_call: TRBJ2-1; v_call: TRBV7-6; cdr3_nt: TGTGCCAGCAGCTTACTAGCGGGGCTCTACAATGAGCAGTTCTTC; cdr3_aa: CASSLLAGLYNEQFF
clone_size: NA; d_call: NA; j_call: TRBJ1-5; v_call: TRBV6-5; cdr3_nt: TGTGCCAGCAGTCGGGGTACATCTAATCAGCCCCAGCATTTT; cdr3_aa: CASSRGTSNQPQHF
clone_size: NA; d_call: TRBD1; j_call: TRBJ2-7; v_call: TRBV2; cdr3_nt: TGTGCCAGCAGGAGGGACAGCAAGGGGCCCTACGAGCAGTACTTC; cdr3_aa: CASRRDSKGPYEQYF
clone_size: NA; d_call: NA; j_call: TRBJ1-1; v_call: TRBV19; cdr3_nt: TGTGCCAGTAGTTCCCCCCAGGGTCCTGAAGCTTTCTTT; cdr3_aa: CASSSPQGPEAFF
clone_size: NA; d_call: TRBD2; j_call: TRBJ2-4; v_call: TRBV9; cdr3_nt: TGTGCCAGCAGCGTAGCCACGGGAGGGATTCAGTACTTC; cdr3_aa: CASSVATGGIQYF
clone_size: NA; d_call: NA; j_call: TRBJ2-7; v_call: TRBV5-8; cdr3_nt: TGTGCCAGCAGCTTTTTGATATCTGGAACAGGAGCCTACGAGCAGTACTTC; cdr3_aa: CASSFLISGTGAYEQYF
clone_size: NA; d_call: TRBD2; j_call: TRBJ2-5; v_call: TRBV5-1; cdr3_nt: TGCGCCAGCAGCTTGGCCCTAGCGGGGCAAGAGACCCAGTACTTC; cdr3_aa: CASSLALAGQETQYF
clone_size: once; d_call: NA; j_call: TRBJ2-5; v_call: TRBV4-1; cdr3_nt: TGCGCCAGCAGCCCCTCAGGTGACACCCAGTACTTC; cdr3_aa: CASSPSGDTQYF
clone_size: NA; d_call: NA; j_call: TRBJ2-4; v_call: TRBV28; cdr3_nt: TGTGCCAGCAGTCCCCCGGGGGGCCGACTAAACATTCAGTACTTC; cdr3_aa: CASSPPGGRLNIQYF
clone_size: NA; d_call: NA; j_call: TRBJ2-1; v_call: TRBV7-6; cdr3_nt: TGTGCCAGCAGCTTGGGGCGGAGGGAGTTGTCCAATGAGCAGTTCTTC; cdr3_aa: CASSLGRRELSNEQFF
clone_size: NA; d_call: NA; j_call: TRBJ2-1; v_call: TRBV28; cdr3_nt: TGTGCCAGCAGTTCGGGCTTTGCGGCGAGCTCCTACAATGAGCAGTTCTTC; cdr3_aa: CASSSGFAASSYNEQFF
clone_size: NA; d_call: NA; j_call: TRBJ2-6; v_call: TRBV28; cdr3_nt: TGTGCCAGCAACCAGATCTCTGGGGCCAACGTCCTGACTTTC; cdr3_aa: CASNQISGANVLTF
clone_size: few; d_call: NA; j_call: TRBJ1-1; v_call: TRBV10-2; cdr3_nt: TGCGCCAGCAGTCGACTAGAGGGGAACACTGAAGCTTTCTTT; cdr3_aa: CASSRLEGNTEAFF
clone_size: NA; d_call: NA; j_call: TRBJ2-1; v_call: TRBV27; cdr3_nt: TGTGCCAGCAGTTTCCGTCGGGGTGGGGATGAGCAGTTCTTC; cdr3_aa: CASSFRRGGDEQFF
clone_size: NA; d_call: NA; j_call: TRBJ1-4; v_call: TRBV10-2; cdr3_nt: TGCGCCAGCCAAATGACGGAAAGCAATGAAAAACTGTTTTTT; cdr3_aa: CASQMTESNEKLFF
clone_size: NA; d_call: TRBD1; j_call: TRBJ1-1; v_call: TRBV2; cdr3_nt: TGTGCCTCTGGCGCCGGGACAGTGGCTTTCTTT; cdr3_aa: CASGAGTVAFF
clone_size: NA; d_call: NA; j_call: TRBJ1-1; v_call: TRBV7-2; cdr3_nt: TGTGCCAGCAGCCCACGGACAGCCGGGTCCAACACTGAAGCTTTCTTT; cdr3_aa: CASSPRTAGSNTEAFF
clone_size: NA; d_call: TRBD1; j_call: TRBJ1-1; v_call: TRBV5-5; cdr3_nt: TGTGCCAGCAGCTTGGGGAACAGGGGCATGAACACTGAAGCTTTCTTT; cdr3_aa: CASSLGNRGMNTEAFF
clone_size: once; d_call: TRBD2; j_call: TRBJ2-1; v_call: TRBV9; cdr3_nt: TGTGCCAGCAGCGTAGAAGCGGGAGCTTGGAATGAGCAGTTCTTC; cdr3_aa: CASSVEAGAWNEQFF
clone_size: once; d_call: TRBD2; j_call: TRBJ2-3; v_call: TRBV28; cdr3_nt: TGTGCCAGCAGTTTATTCGTGGGAGGGCCCACAGATACGCAGTATTTT; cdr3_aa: CASSLFVGGPTDTQYF
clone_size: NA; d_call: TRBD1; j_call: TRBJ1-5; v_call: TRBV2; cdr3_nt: TGTGCCAGCGACAGGGGGCCAGCTCAGCCCCAGCATTTT; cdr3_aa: CASDRGPAQPQHF
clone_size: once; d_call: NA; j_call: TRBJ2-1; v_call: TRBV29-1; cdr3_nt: TGCAGCGTTACCTTTTACAATGAGCAGTTCTTC; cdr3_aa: CSVTFYNEQFF
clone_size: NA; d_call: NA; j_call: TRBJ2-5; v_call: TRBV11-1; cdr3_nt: TGTGCCAGCAGCTTAGGAGAGGAGACCCAGTACTTC; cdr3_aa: CASSLGEETQYF
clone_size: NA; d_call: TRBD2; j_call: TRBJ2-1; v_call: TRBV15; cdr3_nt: TGTGCCACCAGCAGAGATCAAGGGACGGGGGGGAGCCTGTTCTTC; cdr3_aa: CATSRDQGTGGSLFF
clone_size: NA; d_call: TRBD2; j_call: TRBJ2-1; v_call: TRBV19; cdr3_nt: TGTGCCAGTAGTATAATTCCACTAGCGGGAGGGTTTGAGCAGTTCTTC; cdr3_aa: CASSIIPLAGGFEQFF
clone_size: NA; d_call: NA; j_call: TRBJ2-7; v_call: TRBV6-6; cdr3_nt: TGTGCCAGCAGTTACTCGAGAAACTCCTACGAGCAGTACTTC; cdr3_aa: CASSYSRNSYEQYF